The TCR beta chain described here comes from a study of low-dose radiotherapy and immunotherapy resistance in tumors. Study summary: Patients were given intravenous nivolumab 240 mg every two weeks plus ipilimumab 1 mg/kg every six weeks.

The time point: after trial treatment. Noted treatment: LDRT plus nivolumab, ipilimumab, low-dose cyclophosphamide and aspirin (RACIN trial). The treatment that donors received included nivolumab, ipilimumab, aspirin, low-dose cyclophosphamide and low-dose radiotherapy. Each patient who was eligible had an advanced solid tumor with no tumor-infiltrating lymphocytes. This clonotype was found many times. CDR3 length: 15 residues. V was shortened by 6 bases and J by 2 bases, with 15 bases between the two germline ends. CDR1 is WSHSY, CDR2 SAAADI, per germline. cDNA synthesis used a TRAV/TRBV-specific primer set for both chains. For amplifying TCRs, the PCR ran for about 22 cycles with Phusion, which was used together with a constant-region primer and the adapter on the V primers. MiXCR, applied by TCRdb to the reads, yields one record per CDR3 protein. The data hold under 110,000 distinct CDR3 sequences, with about a fifth observed a single time.

The rearrangement joins TRBV10-2 to TRBJ2-3, with D unclear. The TCR sequence derives from a male donor with prostate cancer. The specimen comprised PBMCs, sampled after low-dose radiotherapy plus immunotherapy. The CDR3 coding sequence is TGCGCCAGCAGCGCACCCGAGAATCTCACAGATACGCAGTATTTT. Translated, it gives CASSAPENLTDTQYF.